This T cell receptor beta chain comes out of a study of blood T cells in healthy people across ages. The CDR3 length is 15 residues. The germline V gene has CDR1 SNHLY and CDR2 FYNNEI. V lost 8 bases and J lost 0, with 16 bases in between. Study findings and constraints: Not knowing donor CMV status may have confounded expanded clonotype changes. Calculation of diversity from one million T cells yielded estimates considered to be underestimates. Versus aged donors, long-lived donors had higher diversity and more naive CD4+ cells.

On this clonotype itself: Its antigen is unidentified.

It was with a sample-barcoded 5' primer and a J-beta primer mix that a second PCR of about 6 to 11 cycles was run. Each cDNA molecule was tagged by a template-switch adaptor with 12 random nucleotides. Using its own MiXCR run on the 5' RACE reads, TCRdb lists one record per CDR3 protein. The sample shows fewer than 2 million distinct CDR3 sequences, about 39% of them seen only once. Sequencing was performed on blood. The receptor was derived from a human donor in good health. The rearrangement uses TRBV2 and TRBJ1-1; no definite D call. The CDR3 nucleotides are TGTGCCAGCGCAATCGCCGGGCCCATGAACACTGAAGCTTTCTTT. It yields the protein CASAIAGPMNTEAFF.